This TCR beta chain derives from a study of OX40 agonist ivuxolimab in advanced cancers. Remarks on this clone: What it binds is unknown.

Findings and limits, study-wide: The mean number of expanded clones was higher in CD8+ T cells than in CD4+.

Sequencing used immunoSEQ multiplex PCR; TCRdb keeps in-frame clones, though not all of them. The sample comprises about 40,000 clones, approximately 89% of which are singletons, and about 23% rests with the top ten. This TCR was sampled from an adult with an advanced solid tumor such as melanoma, head and neck, liver or kidney cancer. The specimen comprised CD4+ or CD8+ T cells sorted from blood, sampled in a trial of the OX40 agonist ivuxolimab.

The CDR3 DNA is TGTGCCAGTAGTATAGGGGGACTAGCGGCCCCCAATGAGCAGTTCTTC. Its translation is CASSIGGLAAPNEQFF. The rearrangement uses TRBV19 and TRBJ2-1; 11 bases align to TRBD2. The V segment lost 1 base and the J segment 6 bases; nucleotides outside the gene matches: 5. Germline V gene sequence: CDR1 LNHDA, CDR2 SQIVND (reference sequence). The CDR3 contains 16 residues.